This T cell receptor (beta chain) is drawn from a study of somatic mutations in cytotoxic T cells in rheumatoid arthritis. On the study more broadly: Patients gave 30 ml EDTA peripheral blood immediately after diagnosis, prior to starting treatment.

This clone was observed a single time. Clones were read by immunoSEQ multiplex PCR, and TCRdb kept only the in-frame ones, dropping some. The repertoire has 11,000 to 15,000 clones, 85% to 95% of them found once; the top ten carry around 17%. The CDR3 length is 14 residues. Germline V CDR1 and CDR2: ENHRY, SYGVKD. With 5 bases removed from V and 1 base from J, the gap between germline ends came to 12 bases. Sequencing used CD4+ T cells sorted from blood. This TCR was recovered from a man aged 65 to 85 with rheumatoid arthritis. This chain joins TRBV10-3 and TRBJ2-7; D perhaps matches TRBD1 (6 bases). CDR3 amino acids: CAISTGSKSYEQYF. CDR3 in DNA: TGTGCCATCAGTACAGGGTCCAAATCCTACGAGCAGTACTTC.